This T cell receptor (beta chain) was obtained from a study of cytomegalovirus exposure and HLA in healthy donors. For the study at large: Among the 400 or so donors who were genotyped, about 79% fell in the genetic ancestry cluster that is associated with self-reported Caucasian donors.

This clone was counted between two and nine times. The PCR had 60 Vbeta and 13 Jbeta primers. The repertoire was sequenced with immunoSEQ multiplex PCR; TCRdb's copy has only in-frame clones and lacks some. The repertoire holds around 110,000 clones, with about 79% as singletons. Sequenced input: PBMCs. This receptor was taken from a woman between 18 and 29 years old in good health and CMV-seropositive.

CDR3 DNA sequence: TGTGCCAGCAGTTACTCTGGGACTCAGAATCAGCCCCAGCATTTT. This sequence encodes CASSYSGTQNQPQHF. The chain has TRBV6-5 and TRBJ1-5; a weak D match, TRBD1 (5 bases). This CDR3 contains 15 residues. Trimming removed 0 bases at V and 4 bases at J, with 10 bases between. Germline CDR1 and CDR2: MNHEY and SVGAGI.